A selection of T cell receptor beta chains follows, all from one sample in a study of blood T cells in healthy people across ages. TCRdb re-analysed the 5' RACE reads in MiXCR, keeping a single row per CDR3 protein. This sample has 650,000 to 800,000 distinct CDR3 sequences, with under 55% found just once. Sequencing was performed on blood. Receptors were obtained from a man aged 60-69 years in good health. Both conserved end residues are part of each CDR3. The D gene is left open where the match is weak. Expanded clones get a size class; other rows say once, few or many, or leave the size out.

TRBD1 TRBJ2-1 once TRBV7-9 TGTGCCAGCAGCTTAGCAAGGGGACAGGTCAATGAGCGGTTCTTC CASSLARGQVNERFF
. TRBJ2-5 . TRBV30 TGTGCCTGGACGGCTACTGTGCCCAATGAGCAGTACTTC CAWTATVPNEQYF
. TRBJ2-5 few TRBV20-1 TGCAGTGCTAGAGACATTTGGGACTTAGAGACCCAGTACTTC CSARDIWDLETQYF
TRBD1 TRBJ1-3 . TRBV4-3 TGCGCCAGCAGCCAACGACAGGGGGCTGCTGGAAACACCATATATTTT CASSQRQGAAGNTIYF
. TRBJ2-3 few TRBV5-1 TGCGCCAGCAGCTTGGCCGCAGCTAGCACAGATACGCAGTATTTT CASSLAAASTDTQYF
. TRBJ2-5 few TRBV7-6 TGTGCCAGCAGCCCGAACGATTTAGAGACCCAGTACTTC CASSPNDLETQYF
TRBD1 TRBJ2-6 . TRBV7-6 TGTGCCAGCAGCCGATTTGCCGGGACAGGGTACTCTGGGGCCAACGTCCTGACTTTC CASSRFAGTGYSGANVLTF
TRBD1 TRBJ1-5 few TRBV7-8 TGTGCCAGCAGCTCGACAGGGGGCTATCAGCCCCAGCATTTT CASSSTGGYQPQHF
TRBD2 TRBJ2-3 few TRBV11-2 TGTGCCAGCAGCCCACGCTCCAAGTCTAGCGGGGGGGCGTCAAGCACAGATACGCAGTATTTT CASSPRSKSSGGASSTDTQYF
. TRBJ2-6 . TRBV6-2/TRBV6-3 TGTGCCAGCAGACCAAGCCAGGTCTCTGGGGCCAACGTCCTGACTTTC CASRPSQVSGANVLTF
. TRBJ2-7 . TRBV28 TGTGCCAGCAGTTTTTCTAGCGCCAGCTCCTACGAGCAGTACTTC CASSFSSASSYEQYF
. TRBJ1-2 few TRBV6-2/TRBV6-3 TGTGCCAGCAGTAGGACCGCCGGCATTACCTATGGCTACACCTTC CASSRTAGITYGYTF
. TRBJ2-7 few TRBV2 TGTGCCAGCAGTTCATCAACAGTATACGAGCAGTACTTC CASSSSTVYEQYF
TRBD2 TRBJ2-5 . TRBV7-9 TGTGCCAGCAGCTTAGCCCAGCGGGATGGCGAGACCCAGTACTTC CASSLAQRDGETQYF
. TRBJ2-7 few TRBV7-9 TGTGCCAGCAGCCAAAACAAATTTGAGCAGTACTTC CASSQNKFEQYF
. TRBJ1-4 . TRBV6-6 TGTGCCAGCAGTTACTCGAGCAGACCCAATGAAAAACTGTTTTTT CASSYSSRPNEKLFF